The clone carrying this TCR beta chain was recorded only once. The CDR3 is made up of 13 amino acids. In germline, CDR1 is LGHNA, CDR2 YNFKEQ. V was shortened by 4 bases and J by 0 bases, with 7 bases between the two germline ends. Only in-frame clones appear in the TCRdb table, and some are missing; sequencing was by immunoSEQ multiplex PCR. The repertoire holds tens of thousands of clones, 80% seen once, with around 4.5% in the top ten. The sample comes from a study of OX40 agonist ivuxolimab in advanced cancers. Overall study: Antecedent anti-PD-1, anti-PD-L1 or anti-CTLA-4 therapy was permissible, with around 41% having received some.

This TCR derives from an adult with an advanced solid tumor such as melanoma, head and neck, liver or kidney cancer. The specimen comprised CD4+ or CD8+ T cells sorted from blood, sampled in a trial of the OX40 agonist ivuxolimab. V gene TRBV4-2 combines with J gene TRBJ2-7; possible D gene TRBD1, 6 bases. The CDR3 region has the DNA TGTGCCAGCAGCCTGGACAGCTCCTACGAGCAGTACTTC. It is translated as CASSLDSSYEQYF.